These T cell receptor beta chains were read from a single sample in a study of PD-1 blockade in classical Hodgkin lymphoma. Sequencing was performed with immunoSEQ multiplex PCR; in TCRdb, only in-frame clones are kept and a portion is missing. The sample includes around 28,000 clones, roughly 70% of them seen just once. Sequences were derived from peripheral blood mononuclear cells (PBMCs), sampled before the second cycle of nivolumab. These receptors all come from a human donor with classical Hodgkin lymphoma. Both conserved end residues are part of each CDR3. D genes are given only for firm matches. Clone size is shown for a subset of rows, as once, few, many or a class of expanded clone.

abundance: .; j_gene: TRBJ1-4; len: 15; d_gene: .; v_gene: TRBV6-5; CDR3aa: CASSYSGGAVEKLFF; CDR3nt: TGTGCCAGCAGTTACTCTGGGGGGGCCGTTGAAAAACTGTTTTTT
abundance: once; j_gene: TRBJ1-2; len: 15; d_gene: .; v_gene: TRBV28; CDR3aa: CASSTPQGSNYGYTF; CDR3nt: TGTGCCAGCAGTACCCCACAGGGCTCCAACTATGGCTACACCTTC
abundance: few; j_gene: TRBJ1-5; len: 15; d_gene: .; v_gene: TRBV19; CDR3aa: CASRGGQGGNQPQHF; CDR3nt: TGTGCCAGTAGGGGGGGGCAGGGCGGCAATCAGCCCCAGCATTTT
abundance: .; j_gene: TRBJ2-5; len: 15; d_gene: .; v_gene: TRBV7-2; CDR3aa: CASSLGPQAQETQYF; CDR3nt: TGTGCCAGCAGCTTAGGACCCCAAGCGCAAGAGACCCAGTACTTC
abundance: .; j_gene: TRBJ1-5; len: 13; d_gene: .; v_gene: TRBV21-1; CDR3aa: CASKAGGNQPQHF; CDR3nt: TGTGCCAGCAAGGCAGGGGGCAATCAGCCCCAGCATTTT
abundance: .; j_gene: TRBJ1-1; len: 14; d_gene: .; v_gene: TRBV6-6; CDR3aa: CASKLGSLNTEAFF; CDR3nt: TGTGCCAGCAAATTGGGCAGCTTGAACACTGAAGCTTTCTTT
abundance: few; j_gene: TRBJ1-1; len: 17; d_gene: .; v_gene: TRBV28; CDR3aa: CASSFLIVGRGLTEAFF; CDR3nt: TGTGCCAGCAGTTTTTTAATTGTCGGCCGGGGGCTCACTGAAGCTTTCTTT
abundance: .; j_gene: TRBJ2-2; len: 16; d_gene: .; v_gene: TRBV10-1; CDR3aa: CASSRANTRQTGELFF; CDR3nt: TGCGCCAGCAGTCGGGCCAACACCCGGCAAACCGGGGAGCTGTTTTTT
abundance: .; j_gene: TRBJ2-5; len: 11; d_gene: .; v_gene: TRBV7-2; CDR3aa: CASSPTETQYF; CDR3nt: TGTGCCAGCAGCCCGACGGAGACCCAGTACTTC
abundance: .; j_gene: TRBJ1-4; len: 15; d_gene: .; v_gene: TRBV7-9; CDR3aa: CASSLLADGNEKLFF; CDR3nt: TGTGCCAGCAGCTTACTCGCCGACGGTAATGAAAAACTGTTTTTT
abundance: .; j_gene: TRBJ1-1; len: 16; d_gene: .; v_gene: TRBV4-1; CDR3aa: CASSQEPHRVVPEAFF; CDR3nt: TGCGCCAGCAGCCAAGAACCGCACAGGGTAGTCCCTGAAGCTTTCTTT
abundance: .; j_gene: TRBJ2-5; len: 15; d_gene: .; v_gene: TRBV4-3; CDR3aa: CASSQVPGVTETQYF; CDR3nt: TGCGCCAGCAGCCAAGTACCCGGAGTGACGGAGACCCAGTACTTC
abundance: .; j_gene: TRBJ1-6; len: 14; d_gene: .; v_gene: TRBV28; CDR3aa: CASSLKQGSSPLHF; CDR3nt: TGTGCCAGCAGTTTAAAGCAGGGTTCGTCACCCCTCCACTTT
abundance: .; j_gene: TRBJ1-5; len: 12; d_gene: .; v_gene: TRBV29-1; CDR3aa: CSVGGGNQPQHF; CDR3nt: TGCAGCGTTGGAGGGGGAAATCAGCCCCAGCATTTT
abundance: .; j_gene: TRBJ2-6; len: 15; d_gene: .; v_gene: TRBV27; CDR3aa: CASSLFGTGANVLTF; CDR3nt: TGTGCCAGCAGTTTATTTGGGACTGGGGCCAACGTCCTGACTTTC
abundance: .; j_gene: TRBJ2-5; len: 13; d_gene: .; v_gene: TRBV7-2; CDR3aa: CASRRGAQETQYF; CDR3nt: TGTGCCAGCCGCCGTGGCGCCCAAGAGACCCAGTACTTC
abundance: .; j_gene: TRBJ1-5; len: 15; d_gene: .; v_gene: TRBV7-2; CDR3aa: CASSLVAGTDQPQHF; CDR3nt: TGTGCCAGCAGCTTAGTTGCCGGGACGGATCAGCCCCAGCATTTT
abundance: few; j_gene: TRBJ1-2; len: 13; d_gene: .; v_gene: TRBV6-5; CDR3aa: CASSSGHLYGYTF; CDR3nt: TGTGCCAGCAGCTCGGGACACCTCTATGGCTACACCTTC
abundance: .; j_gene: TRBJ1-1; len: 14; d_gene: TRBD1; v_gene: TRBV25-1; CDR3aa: CASSGTGPSGRAFF; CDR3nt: TGTGCCAGCAGCGGGACAGGGCCATCGGGGCGAGCTTTCTTT
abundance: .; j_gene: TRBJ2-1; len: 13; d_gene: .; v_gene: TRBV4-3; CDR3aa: CASSHRVRDEQFF; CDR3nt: TGCGCCAGCAGCCATAGGGTTCGAGATGAGCAGTTCTTC
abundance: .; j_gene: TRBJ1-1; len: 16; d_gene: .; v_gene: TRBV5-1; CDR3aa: CASIGPRLGGNTEAFF; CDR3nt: TGCGCCAGCATTGGGCCCCGACTGGGGGGGAACACTGAAGCTTTCTTT
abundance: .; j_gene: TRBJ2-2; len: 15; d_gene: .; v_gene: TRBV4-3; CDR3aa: CASNRDAGNTGELFF; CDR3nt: TGCGCCAGCAACCGGGACGCCGGGAACACCGGGGAGCTGTTTTTT
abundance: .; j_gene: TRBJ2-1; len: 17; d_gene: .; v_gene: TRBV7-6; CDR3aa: CASSLAQSGVSYNEQFF; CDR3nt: TGTGCCAGCAGCTTAGCGCAGTCGGGAGTCTCATACAATGAGCAGTTCTTC
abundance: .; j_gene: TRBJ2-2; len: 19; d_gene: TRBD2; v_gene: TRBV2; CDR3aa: CASSDHKTGTRGGVGELFF; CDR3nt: TGTGCCAGCAGTGACCACAAAACCGGGACTAGAGGTGGAGTCGGGGAGCTGTTTTTT
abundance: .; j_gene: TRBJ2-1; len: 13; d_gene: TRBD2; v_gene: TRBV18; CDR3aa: CASSEGLAGSQFF; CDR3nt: TGTGCCAGCTCAGAGGGGCTAGCGGGGAGCCAGTTCTTC
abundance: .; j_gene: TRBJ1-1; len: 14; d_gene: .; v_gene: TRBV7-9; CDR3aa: CASSSGPYATEAFF; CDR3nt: TGTGCCAGCAGCTCCGGACCCTACGCGACTGAAGCTTTCTTT
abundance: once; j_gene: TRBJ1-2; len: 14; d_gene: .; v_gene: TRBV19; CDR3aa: CASSFLTANYGYTF; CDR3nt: TGTGCCAGTAGTTTTCTAACAGCAAACTATGGCTACACCTTC
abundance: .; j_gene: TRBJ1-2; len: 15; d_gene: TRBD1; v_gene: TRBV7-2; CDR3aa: CASSVTGGDNYGYTF; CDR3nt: TGTGCCAGCAGCGTGACAGGGGGCGATAACTATGGCTACACCTTC
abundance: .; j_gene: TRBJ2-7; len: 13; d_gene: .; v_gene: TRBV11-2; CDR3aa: CASSSPGVHEQYF; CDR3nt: TGTGCCAGCAGCTCGCCGGGGGTCCACGAGCAGTACTTC
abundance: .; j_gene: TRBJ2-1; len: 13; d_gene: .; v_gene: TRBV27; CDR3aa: CASGRVLGNEQFF; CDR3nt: TGTGCCAGCGGTAGGGTTTTAGGCAATGAGCAGTTCTTC
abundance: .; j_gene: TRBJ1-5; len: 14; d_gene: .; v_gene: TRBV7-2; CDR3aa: CASSLSDSNQPQHF; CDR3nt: TGTGCCAGCAGCCTATCGGACAGCAATCAGCCCCAGCATTTT
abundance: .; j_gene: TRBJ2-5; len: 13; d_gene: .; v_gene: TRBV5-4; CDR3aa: CASSHPIRETQYF; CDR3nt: TGTGCCAGCAGCCACCCGATCCGGGAGACCCAGTACTTC
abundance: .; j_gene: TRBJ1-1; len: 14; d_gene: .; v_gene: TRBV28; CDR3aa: CASSPGGVNTEAFF; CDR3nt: TGTGCCAGCAGCCCGGGGGGAGTGAACACTGAAGCTTTCTTT